The text below deals with one T cell receptor (beta chain). Its target is unknown. The data derive from a study of shared clonotypes between healthy human individuals. Points from the study as a whole: When naive CD4 clonotypes were compared across a handful of donors, around 5% were shared. Naive subsets generally exceeded memory subsets in estimated richness. Investigators expected sequencing depth to affect clonotype sharing among donors.

The CDR3 consists of 15 residues. From germline, CDR1 is SQVTM and CDR2 ANQGSEA. V was pared by 5 bases and J by 6 bases, with 16 bases of the junction left unmatched. Produced via immunoSEQ multiplex PCR; TCRdb's table is partial and in-frame only. Found here are approximately 1,000,000 clones, around three quarters of them singletons; the top ten hold 0.89%. The clonotype originates from a young man in good health. Some clones in this sample may be carry-over from other donors' samples. The genes are TRBV29-1 and TRBJ2-7, with 7 bases matching TRBD2. The specimen was memory CD4+ T cells from PBMCs. Regarding subset: CD45RA-negative fraction. This CDR3 is CSVWGRGGSLLEQYF. In DNA form, the CDR3 reads TGCAGCGTTTGGGGTCGGGGCGGGAGCCTCCTCGAGCAGTACTTC.